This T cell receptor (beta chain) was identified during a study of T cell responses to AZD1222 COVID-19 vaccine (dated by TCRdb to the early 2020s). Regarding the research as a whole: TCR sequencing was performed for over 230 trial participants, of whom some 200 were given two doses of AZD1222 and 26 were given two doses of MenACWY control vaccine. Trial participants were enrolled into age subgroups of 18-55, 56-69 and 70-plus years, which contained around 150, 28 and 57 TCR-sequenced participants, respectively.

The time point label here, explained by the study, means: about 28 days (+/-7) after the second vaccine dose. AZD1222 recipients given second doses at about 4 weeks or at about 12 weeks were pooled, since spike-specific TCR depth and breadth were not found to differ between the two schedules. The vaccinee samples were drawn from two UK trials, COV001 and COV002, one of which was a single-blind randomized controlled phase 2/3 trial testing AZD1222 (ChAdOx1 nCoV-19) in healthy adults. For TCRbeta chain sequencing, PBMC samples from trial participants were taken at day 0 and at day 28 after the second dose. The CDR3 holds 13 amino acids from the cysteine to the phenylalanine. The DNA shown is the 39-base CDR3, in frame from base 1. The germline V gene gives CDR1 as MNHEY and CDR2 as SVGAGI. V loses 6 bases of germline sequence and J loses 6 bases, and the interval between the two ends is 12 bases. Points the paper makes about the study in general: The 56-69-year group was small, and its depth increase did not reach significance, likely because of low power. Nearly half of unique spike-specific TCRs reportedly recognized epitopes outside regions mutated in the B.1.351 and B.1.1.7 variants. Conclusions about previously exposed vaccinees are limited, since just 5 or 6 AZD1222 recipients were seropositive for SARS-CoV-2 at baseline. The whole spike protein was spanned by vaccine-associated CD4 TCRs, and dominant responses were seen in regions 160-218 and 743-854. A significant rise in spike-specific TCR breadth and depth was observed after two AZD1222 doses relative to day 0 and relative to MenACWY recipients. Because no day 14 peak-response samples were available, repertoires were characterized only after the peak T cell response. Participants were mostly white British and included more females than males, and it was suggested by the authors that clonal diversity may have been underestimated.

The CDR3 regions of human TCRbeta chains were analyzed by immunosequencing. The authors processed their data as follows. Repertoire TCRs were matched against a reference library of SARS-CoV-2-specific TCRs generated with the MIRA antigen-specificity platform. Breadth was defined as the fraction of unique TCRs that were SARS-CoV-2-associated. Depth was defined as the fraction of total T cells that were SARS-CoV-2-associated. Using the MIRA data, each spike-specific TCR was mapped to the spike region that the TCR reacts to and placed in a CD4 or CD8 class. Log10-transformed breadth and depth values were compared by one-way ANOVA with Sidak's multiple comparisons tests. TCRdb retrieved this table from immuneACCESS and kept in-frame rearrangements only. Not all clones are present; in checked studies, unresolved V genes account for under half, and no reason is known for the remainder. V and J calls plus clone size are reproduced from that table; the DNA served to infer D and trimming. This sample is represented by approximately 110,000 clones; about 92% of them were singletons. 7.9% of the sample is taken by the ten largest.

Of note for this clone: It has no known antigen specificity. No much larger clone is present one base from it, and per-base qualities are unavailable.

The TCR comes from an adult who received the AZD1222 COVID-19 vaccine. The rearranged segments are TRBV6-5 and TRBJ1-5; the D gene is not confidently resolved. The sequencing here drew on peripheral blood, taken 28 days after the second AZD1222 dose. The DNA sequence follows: TGTGCCAGCAGGAGCAGGTGGGGTCAGCCCCAGCATTTT. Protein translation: CASRSRWGQPQHF.